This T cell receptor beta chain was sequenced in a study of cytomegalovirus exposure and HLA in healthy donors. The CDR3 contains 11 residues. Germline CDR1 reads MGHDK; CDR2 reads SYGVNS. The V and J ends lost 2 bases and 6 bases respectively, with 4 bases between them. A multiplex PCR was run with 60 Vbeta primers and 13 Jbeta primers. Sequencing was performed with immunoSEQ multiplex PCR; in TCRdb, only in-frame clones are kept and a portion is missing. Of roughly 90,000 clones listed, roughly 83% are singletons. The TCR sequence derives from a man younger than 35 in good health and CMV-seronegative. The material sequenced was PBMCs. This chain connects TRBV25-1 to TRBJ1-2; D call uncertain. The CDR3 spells CASSEVNGYTF. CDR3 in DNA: TGTGCCAGCAGTGAAGTTAATGGCTACACCTTC.